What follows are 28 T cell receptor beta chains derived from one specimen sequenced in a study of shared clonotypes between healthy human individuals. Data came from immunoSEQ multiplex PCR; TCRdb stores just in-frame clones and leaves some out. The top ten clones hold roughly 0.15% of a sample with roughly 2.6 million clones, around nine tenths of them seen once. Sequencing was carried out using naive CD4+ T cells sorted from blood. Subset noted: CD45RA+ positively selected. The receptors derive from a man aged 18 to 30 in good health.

This CDR3 reads CASSSSPGLSGNEQFF. The CDR3 nucleotides are TGCGCCAGCAGCTCCTCTCCGGGACTAAGCGGCAATGAGCAGTTCTTC. V usage is TRBV5-1 and J usage is TRBJ2-1; 7 nucleotides align to TRBD2. V gave up 3 bases and J gave up 6 bases; unmatched junction bases: 12. This CDR3 is 16 amino acids long. The V gene's germline CDR1 is SGHRS and CDR2 YFSETQ.

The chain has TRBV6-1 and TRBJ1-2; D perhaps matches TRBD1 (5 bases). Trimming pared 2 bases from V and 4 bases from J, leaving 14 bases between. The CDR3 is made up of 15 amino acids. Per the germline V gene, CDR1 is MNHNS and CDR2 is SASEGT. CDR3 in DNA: TGTGCCAGCAGTGAACCCGGCACTGGGGGCTATGGCTACACCTTC. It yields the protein CASSEPGTGGYGYTF.

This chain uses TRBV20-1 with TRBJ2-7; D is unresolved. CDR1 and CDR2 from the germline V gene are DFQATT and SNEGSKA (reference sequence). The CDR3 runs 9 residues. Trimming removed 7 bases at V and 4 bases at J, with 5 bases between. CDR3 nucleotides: TGCAGTGTGGGTTACGAGCAGTACTTC. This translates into CSVGYEQYF.

This CDR3 is CASSQGQSSYNEQFF. The CDR3 bases are TGTGCCAGCAGCCAAGGACAGAGCTCCTACAATGAGCAGTTCTTC. The genes are TRBV11-2 and TRBJ2-1; weak D call: TRBD1 (6 bases). The CDR3 loop spans 15 amino acids. V was trimmed by 5 bases and J by 0 bases, leaving 11 bases between them. CDR1 and CDR2 (germline): SGHAT, FQNNGV.

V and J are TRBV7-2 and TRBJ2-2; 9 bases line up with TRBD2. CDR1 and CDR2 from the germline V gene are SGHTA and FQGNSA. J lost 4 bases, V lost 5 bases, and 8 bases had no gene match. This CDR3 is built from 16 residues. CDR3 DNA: TGTGCCAGCAGCCCCCGTAGTAGCGGGGGCACCGGGGAGCTGTTTTTT. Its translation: CASSPRSSGGTGELFF.

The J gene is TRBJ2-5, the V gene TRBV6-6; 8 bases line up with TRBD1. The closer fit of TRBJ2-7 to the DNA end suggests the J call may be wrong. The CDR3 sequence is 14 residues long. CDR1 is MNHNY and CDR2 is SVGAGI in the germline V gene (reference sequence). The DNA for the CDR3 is TGTGCCAGCCGACCCCCGACAGGGGCCCACGAGCAGTACTTC. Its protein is CASRPPTGAHEQYF.

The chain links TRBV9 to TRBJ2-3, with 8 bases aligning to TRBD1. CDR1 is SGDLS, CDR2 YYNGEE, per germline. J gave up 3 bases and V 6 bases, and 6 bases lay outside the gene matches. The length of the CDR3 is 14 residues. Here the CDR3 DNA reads TGTGCCAGCAAGGCAGGGGGCAATACAGATACGCAGTATTTT. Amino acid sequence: CASKAGGNTDTQYF.

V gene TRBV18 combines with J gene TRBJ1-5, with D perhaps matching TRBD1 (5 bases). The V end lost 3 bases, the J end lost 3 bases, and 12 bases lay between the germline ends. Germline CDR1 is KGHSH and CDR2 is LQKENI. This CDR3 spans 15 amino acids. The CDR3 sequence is CASSPTEGNNQPQHF. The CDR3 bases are TGTGCCAGCTCACCGACGGAGGGGAACAATCAGCCCCAGCATTTT.

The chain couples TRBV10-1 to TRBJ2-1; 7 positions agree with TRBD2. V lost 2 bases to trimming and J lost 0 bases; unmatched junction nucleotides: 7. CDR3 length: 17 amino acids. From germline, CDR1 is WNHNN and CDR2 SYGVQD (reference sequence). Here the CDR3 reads CASSEGGSPRSYNEQFF. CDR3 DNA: TGCGCCAGCAGTGAGGGCGGGAGCCCGCGCTCCTACAATGAGCAGTTCTTC.

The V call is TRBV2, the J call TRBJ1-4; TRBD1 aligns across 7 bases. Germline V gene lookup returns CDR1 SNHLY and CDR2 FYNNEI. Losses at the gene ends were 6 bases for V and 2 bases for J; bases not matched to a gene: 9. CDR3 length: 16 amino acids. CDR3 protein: CASSADRVSTNEKLFF. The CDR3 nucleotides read TGTGCCAGCAGCGCCGACAGGGTATCGACTAATGAAAAACTGTTTTTT.

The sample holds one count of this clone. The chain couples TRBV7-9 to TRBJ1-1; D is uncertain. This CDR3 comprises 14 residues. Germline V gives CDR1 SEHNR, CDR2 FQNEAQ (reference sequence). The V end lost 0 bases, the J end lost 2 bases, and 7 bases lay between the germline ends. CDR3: CASSLAVDNTEAFF. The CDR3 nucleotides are TGTGCCAGCAGCTTAGCCGTCGACAACACTGAAGCTTTCTTT. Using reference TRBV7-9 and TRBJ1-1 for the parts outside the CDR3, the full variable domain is DTGVSQNPRHKITKRGQNVTFRCDPISEHNRLYWYRQTLGQGPEFLTYFQNEAQLEKSRLLSDRFSAERPKGSFSTLEIQRTEQGDSAMYLCASSLAVDNTEAFFGQGTRLTVV.

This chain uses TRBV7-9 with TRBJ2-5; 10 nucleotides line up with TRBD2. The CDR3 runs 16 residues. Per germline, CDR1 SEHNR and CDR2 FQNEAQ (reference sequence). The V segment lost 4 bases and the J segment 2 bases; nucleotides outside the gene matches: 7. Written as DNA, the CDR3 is TGTGCCAGCAGCTCTCAGCGGGGGGGACGACAAGAGACCCAGTACTTC. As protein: CASSSQRGGRQETQYF.

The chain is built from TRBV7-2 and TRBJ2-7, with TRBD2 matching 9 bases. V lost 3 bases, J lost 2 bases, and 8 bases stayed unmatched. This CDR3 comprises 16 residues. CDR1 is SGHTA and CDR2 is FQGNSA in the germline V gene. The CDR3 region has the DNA TGTGCCAGCAGCTTCGCCCCGACTAGCGGCCCCTACGAGCAGTACTTC. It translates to CASSFAPTSGPYEQYF.

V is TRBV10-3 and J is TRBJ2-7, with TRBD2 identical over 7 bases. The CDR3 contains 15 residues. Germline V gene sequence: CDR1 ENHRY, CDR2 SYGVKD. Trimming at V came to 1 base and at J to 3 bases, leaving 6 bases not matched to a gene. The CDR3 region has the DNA TGTGCCATCAGTGAGTTCGGCGGGAGTAACTACGAGCAGTACTTC. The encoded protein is CAISEFGGSNYEQYF.

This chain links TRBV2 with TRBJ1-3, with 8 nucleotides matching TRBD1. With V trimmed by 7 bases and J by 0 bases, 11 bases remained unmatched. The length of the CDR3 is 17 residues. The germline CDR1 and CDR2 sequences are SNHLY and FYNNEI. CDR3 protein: CASNFPLTGDSGNTIYF. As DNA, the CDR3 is TGTGCCAGCAACTTCCCCTTGACAGGGGACTCTGGAAACACCATATATTTT.

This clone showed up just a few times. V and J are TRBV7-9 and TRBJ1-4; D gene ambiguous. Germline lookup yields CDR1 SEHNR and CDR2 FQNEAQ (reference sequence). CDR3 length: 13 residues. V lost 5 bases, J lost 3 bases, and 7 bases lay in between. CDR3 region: CASSREANEKLFF. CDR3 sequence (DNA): TGTGCCAGCAGCAGGGAAGCTAATGAAAAACTGTTTTTT.

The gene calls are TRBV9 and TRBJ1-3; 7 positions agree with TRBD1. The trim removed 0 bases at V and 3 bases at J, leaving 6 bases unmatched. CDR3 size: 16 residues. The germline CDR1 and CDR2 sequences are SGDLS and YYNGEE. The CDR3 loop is CASSVGRDRVGNTIYF. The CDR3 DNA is TGTGCCAGCAGCGTAGGAAGAGACAGGGTTGGAAACACCATATATTTT.

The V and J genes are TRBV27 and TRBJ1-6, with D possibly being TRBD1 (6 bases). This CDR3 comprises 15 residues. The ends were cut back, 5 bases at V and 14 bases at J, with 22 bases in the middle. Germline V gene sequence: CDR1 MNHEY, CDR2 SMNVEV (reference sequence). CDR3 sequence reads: CASSPIPGALMALHF. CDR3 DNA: TGTGCCAGCAGTCCGATCCCAGGGGCGCTTATGGCCCTCCACTTT.

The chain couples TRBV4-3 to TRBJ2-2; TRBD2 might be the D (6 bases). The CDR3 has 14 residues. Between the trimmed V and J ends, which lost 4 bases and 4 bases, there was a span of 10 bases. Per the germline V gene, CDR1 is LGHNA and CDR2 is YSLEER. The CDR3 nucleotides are TGCGCCAGCAGCCGGGACTCTCTCACCGGGGAGCTGTTTTTT. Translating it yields CASSRDSLTGELFF.

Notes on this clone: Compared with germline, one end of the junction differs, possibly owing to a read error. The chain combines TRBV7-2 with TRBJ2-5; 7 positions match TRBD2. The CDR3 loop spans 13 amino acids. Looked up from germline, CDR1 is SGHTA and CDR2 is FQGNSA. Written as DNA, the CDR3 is TGTGCCAGCAGCCGGATGGGGTGGGAGGGCCAGGACTTC. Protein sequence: CASSRMGWEGQDF. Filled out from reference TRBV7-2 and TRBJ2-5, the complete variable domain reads GAGVSQSPSNKVTEKGKDVELRCDPISGHTALYWYRQSLGQGLEFLIYFQGNSAPDKSGLPSDRFSAERTGGSVSTLTIQRTQQEDSAVYLCASSRMGWEGQDFGPGTRLLVL.

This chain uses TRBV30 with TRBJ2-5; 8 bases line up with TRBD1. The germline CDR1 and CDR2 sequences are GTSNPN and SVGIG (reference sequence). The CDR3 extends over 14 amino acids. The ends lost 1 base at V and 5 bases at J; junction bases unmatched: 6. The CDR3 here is CAWSGQGAVETQYF. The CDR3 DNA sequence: TGTGCCTGGAGTGGTCAGGGGGCTGTGGAGACCCAGTACTTC.

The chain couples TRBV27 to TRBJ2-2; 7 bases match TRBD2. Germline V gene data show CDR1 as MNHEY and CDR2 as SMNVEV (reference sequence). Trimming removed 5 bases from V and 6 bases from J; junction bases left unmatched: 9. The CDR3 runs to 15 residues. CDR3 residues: CASSGEGLVAGELFF. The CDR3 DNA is TGTGCCAGCAGTGGGGAGGGGTTGGTCGCCGGGGAGCTGTTTTTT.

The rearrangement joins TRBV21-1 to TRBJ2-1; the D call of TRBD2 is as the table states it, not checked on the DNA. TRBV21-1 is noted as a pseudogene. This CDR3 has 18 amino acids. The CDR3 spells CASSLWGLVKNSYNEQFF. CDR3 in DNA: TGTGCCAGCAGCCTCTGGGGACTAGTGAAAAACTCCTACAATGAGCAGTTCTTC.

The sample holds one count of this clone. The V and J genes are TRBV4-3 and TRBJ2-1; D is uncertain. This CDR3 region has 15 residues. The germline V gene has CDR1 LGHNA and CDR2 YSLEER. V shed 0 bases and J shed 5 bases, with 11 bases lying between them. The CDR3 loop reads CASSQDLRGNNEQFF. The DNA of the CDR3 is TGCGCCAGCAGCCAAGATCTTCGAGGTAACAATGAGCAGTTCTTC.

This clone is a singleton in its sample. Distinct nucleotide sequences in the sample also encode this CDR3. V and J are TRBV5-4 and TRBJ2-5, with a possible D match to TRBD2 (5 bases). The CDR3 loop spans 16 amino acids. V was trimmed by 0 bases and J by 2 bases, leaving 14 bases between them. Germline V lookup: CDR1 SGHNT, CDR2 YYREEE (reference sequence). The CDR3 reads CASSLAMAGGQETQYF. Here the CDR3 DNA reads TGTGCCAGCAGCTTGGCGATGGCGGGCGGGCAAGAGACCCAGTACTTC. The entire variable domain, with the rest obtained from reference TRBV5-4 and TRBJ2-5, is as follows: ETGVTQSPTHLIKTRGQQVTLRCSSQSGHNTVSWYQQALGQGPQFIFQYYREEENGRGNFPPRFSGLQFPNYSSELNVNALELDDSALYLCASSLAMAGGQETQYFGPGTRLLVL.

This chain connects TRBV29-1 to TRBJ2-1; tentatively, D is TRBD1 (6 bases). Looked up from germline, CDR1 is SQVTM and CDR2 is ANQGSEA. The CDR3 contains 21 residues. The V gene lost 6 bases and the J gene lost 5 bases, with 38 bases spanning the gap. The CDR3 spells CSVISPFYREEGPYRNNEQFF. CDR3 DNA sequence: TGCAGCGTGATTTCCCCTTTCTACAGGGAAGAGGGGCCCTATCGGAACAATGAGCAGTTCTTC.

This CDR3 reads CASSPIFSGNTIYF. CDR3 sequence (DNA): TGCGCCAGCAGCCCGATTTTCTCTGGAAACACCATATATTTT. The J gene is TRBJ1-3, the V gene TRBV5-1, with D hard to call. The CDR3 spans 14 residues. Looked up from germline, CDR1 is SGHRS and CDR2 is YFSETQ. With 4 bases removed from V and 0 bases from J, the gap between germline ends came to 8 bases.

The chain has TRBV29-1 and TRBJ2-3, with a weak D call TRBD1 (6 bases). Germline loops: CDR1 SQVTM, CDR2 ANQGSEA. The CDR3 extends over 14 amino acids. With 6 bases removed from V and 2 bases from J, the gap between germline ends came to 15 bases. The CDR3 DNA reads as TGCAGCGTCCAAAGTAGGGGGAACACAGATACGCAGTATTTT. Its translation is CSVQSRGNTDTQYF.